These 26 T cell receptor beta chains came from one sample sequenced in a study of T cells in Graves' hyperthyroidism and ophthalmopathy. Amplification of TCR beta CDR3 regions used RNA as the template. First-round RT-PCR of the TCR CDR3 relied on the HTBI primer set. One entry per CDR3 protein results from TCRdb running MiXCR on the multiplex PCR reads. The sample records more than 600,000 distinct CDR3 sequences, about 16% being singletons. The sequencing input was blood. These receptors came from a man younger than 35 with Graves' hyperthyroidism.

The rearrangement uses TRBV7-9 and TRBJ2-7; 7 bases are shared with TRBD1. With 6 bases clipped from V and 0 bases from J, the junction kept 8 bases outside the gene matches. The CDR3 has 15 amino acids. The germline gives CDR1 SEHNR, CDR2 FQNEAQ (reference sequence). CDR3 protein: CASRGRDSSSYEQYF. CDR3 nucleotides: TGTGCCAGCAGGGGTCGGGACAGCAGCTCCTACGAGCAGTACTTC.

The chain is built from TRBV7-9 and TRBJ1-3; tentative D call: TRBD1 (6 bases). V was clipped by 5 bases and J by 4 bases, with 18 bases between them. This CDR3 region has 16 residues. Germline-derived CDR1 and CDR2 are SEHNR and FQNEAQ (reference sequence). In DNA, the CDR3 is TGTGCCAGCAGCCCCCTTTTTGGGGGGCAAGGAAACACCATATATTTT. Protein sequence: CASSPLFGGQGNTIYF.

The V gene is TRBV7-9, the J gene TRBJ2-1; 7 positions match TRBD2. Germline V gene sequence: CDR1 SEHNR, CDR2 FQNEAQ (reference sequence). J lost 2 bases, V lost 0 bases, and 22 bases had no gene match. The CDR3 is 22 residues long. CDR3 region: CASSLALTRDLTLADTYNEQFF. Written as DNA, the CDR3 is TGTGCCAGCAGCTTAGCTTTGACCCGCGACTTAACCCTAGCGGATACCTACAATGAGCAGTTCTTC.

This clonotype showed up many times. J is TRBJ1-5 and V is TRBV7-2; D uncertain. The ends were cut back, 4 bases at V and 1 base at J, with 5 bases in the middle. CDR1 SGHTA and CDR2 FQGNSA come from the germline V gene. The CDR3 has 13 amino acids. The CDR3 nucleotides read TGTGCCAGCAGCTCAGTCAGCAATCAGCCCCAGCATTTT. Protein sequence: CASSSVSNQPQHF.

This clonotype was detected many times. The chain uses TRBV9 and TRBJ1-5, with D uncertain. Germline CDR1 is SGDLS and CDR2 is YYNGEE. The CDR3 is made up of 13 amino acids. V dropped 3 bases and J dropped 7 bases, with 11 bases sitting between them. CDR3 loop: CASSADGVQPQHF. The CDR3 region has the DNA TGTGCCAGCAGCGCCGACGGGGTGCAGCCCCAGCATTTT.

This clonotype was seen many times. The genes are TRBV20-1 and TRBJ2-7, with 7 bases fitting TRBD1. Germline CDR1 DFQATT, CDR2 SNEGSKA (reference sequence). With 4 bases clipped from V and 4 bases from J, the junction kept 7 bases outside the gene matches. The CDR3 runs to 13 residues. This CDR3 is CSANRDRSYEQYF. Here the CDR3 DNA reads TGCAGTGCTAACCGGGACAGATCTTACGAGCAGTACTTC.

The J gene is TRBJ2-1, the V gene TRBV4-1, with 8 bases fitting TRBD2. Germline lookup yields CDR1 MGHRA and CDR2 YSYEKL. The J segment lost 7 bases and the V segment lost 3 bases, leaving 32 bases of the junction unmatched. This CDR3 contains 23 residues. CDR3 sequence reads: CASSQAPPGIGLAAMWVRNEQFF. As DNA, the CDR3 is TGCGCCAGCAGCCAGGCCCCCCCTGGGATCGGACTAGCCGCCATGTGGGTACGGAATGAGCAGTTCTTC.

This clonotype was found a few times. V usage is TRBV4-1 and J usage is TRBJ1-1; 8 nucleotides align to TRBD1. Looked up from germline, CDR1 is MGHRA and CDR2 is YSYEKL. The CDR3 is 15 amino acids. Trimming at V came to 4 bases and at J to 1 base, leaving 5 bases not matched to a gene. Written as DNA, the CDR3 is TGCGCCAGCAGCCGAGTAGGACAGGGGAACACTGAAGCTTTCTTT. As protein: CASSRVGQGNTEAFF.

Note on this clonotype: The junction departs from the called germline gene at one end, perhaps through a read error. CDR3 bases: TGTGCCAGCAGTTTAGTGGCAGGGATTAAGAACAATGAGCAGTCCTTC. This codes for CASSLVAGIKNNEQSF. The chain is built from TRBV12-3 or TRBV12-4 and TRBJ2-1, with D possibly TRBD1 on 5 matching bases. The CDR3 extends over 16 amino acids.

This clonotype occurred many times. The chain links TRBV20-1 to TRBJ1-5, with D perhaps TRBD1 (6 bases). The germline gives CDR1 DFQATT, CDR2 SNEGSKA (reference sequence). Trimming took off 1 base at V and 2 bases at J, with 15 bases between the two ends. The CDR3 runs 16 residues. The CDR3 DNA reads as TGCAGTGCTAGAGTACAGTGGGGGGGGCGCAATCAGCCCCAGCATTTT. Its protein product is CSARVQWGGRNQPQHF.

The chain recombines TRBV14 with TRBJ1-1, with D unresolved. The V end lost 0 bases, the J end lost 7 bases, and 9 bases lay between the germline ends. The CDR3 extends over 13 amino acids. From germline, CDR1 is SGHDN and CDR2 FVKESK. The CDR3 nucleotides read TGTGCCAGCAGCCAAGAGCAGGCCGGTGAAGCTTTCTTT. Translated: CASSQEQAGEAFF. The whole variable domain, remainder taken from reference TRBV14 and TRBJ1-1, is EAGVTQFPSHSVIEKGQTVTLRCDPISGHDNLYWYRRVMGKEIKFLLHFVKESKQDESGMPNNRFLAERTGGTYSTLKVQPAELEDSGVYFCASSQEQAGEAFFGQGTRLTVV.

This clonotype was seen repeatedly, ten times or more. V is TRBV10-3 and J is TRBJ2-1, with 7 bases fitting TRBD1. Germline CDR1 ENHRY, CDR2 SYGVKD. The CDR3 is 14 amino acids. Unmatched junction bases numbered 3, after V lost 5 bases and J lost 2 bases. In nucleotides, the CDR3 is TGTGCCATCAGTCGGGACAGAGCCTACAATGAGCAGTTCTTC. This sequence encodes CAISRDRAYNEQFF.

The chain recombines TRBV4-1 with TRBJ2-3, with D possibly being TRBD1 (6 bases). CDR3 size: 14 residues. Trimming cost V 4 bases and J 2 bases, with 10 bases left between them. CDR1 and CDR2 from the germline V gene are MGHRA and YSYEKL. CDR3 residues: CASSRTDHTDTQYF. In nucleotides, the CDR3 is TGCGCCAGCAGCCGGACAGACCACACAGATACGCAGTATTTT.

The chain combines TRBV7-9 with TRBJ2-1; D possibly corresponds to TRBD2 (5 bases). Germline V gives CDR1 SEHNR, CDR2 FQNEAQ (reference sequence). Trimming took 2 bases from V and 8 from J, leaving 13 bases between them. This CDR3 has 14 amino acids. The CDR3 DNA sequence: TGTGCCAGCAGCTTACGGCTAGCCTCAGATGAGCAGTTCTTC. It specifies CASSLRLASDEQFF.

This clonotype was recorded many times. The chain recombines TRBV28 with TRBJ2-1, with 14 bases lining up with TRBD2. Germline V gene data show CDR1 as MDHEN and CDR2 as SYDVKM. The CDR3 length is 16 residues. Trimming removed 5 bases from V and 8 bases from J; junction bases left unmatched: 8. The CDR3 sequence is CASSETSGRARDEQFF. CDR3 coding DNA: TGTGCCAGCAGTGAGACTAGCGGGAGGGCCCGGGATGAGCAGTTCTTC.

This clonotype was detected a few times. This chain uses TRBV6-1 with TRBJ2-2; the D gene is possibly TRBD2 (5 bases). The V end lost 6 bases, the J end lost 7 bases, and 15 bases lay between the germline ends. The germline V gene encodes CDR1 MNHNS and CDR2 SASEGT. The CDR3 covers 14 residues. The CDR3 coding sequence is TGTGCCAGCAGCCGACGACGGGAAGGCGGGGAGCTGTTTTTT. It encodes CASSRRREGGELFF.

The chain uses TRBV29-1 and TRBJ1-1; possibly TRBD1 for D (6 bases). Germline CDR1 SQVTM, CDR2 ANQGSEA. The CDR3 consists of 11 residues. Between the trimmed V and J ends, which lost 5 bases and 4 bases, there was a span of 8 bases. The CDR3 DNA sequence: TGCAGCGTTAGCAGGGGCACTGAAGCTTTCTTT. Translated: CSVSRGTEAFF.

This clonotype was detected many times. The chain combines TRBV29-1 with TRBJ2-5; 14 bases fit TRBD2. This CDR3 has 16 amino acids. J gave up 4 bases and V 5 bases, and 9 bases lay outside the gene matches. Germline assignment: CDR1 SQVTM and CDR2 ANQGSEA. DNA of the CDR3: TGCAGCGTTACCGGGACTAGCGGGAGCGGAGGAGAGACCCAGTACTTC. It yields the protein CSVTGTSGSGGETQYF.

The chain recombines TRBV27 with TRBJ2-1; possibly TRBD1 or TRBD2 for D (5 bases each). CDR3 size: 16 residues. Germline lookup yields CDR1 MNHEY and CDR2 SMNVEV (reference sequence). Trimming cost V 0 bases and J 4 bases, with 13 bases left between them. This CDR3 is CASSLSPAAGYNEQFF. The CDR3 DNA follows: TGTGCCAGCAGTTTATCGCCAGCGGCAGGGTACAATGAGCAGTTCTTC.

The chain links TRBV19 to TRBJ2-1; D unclear. The CDR3 is 17 residues long. The germline V gene encodes CDR1 LNHDA and CDR2 SQIVND (reference sequence). Trimming cost V 3 bases and J 9 bases, with 24 bases left between them. The CDR3 sequence: CASSISLWGARMVEQFF. The CDR3, as DNA: TGTGCCAGTAGTATTTCTTTGTGGGGTGCCCGCATGGTTGAGCAGTTCTTC.

This clonotype was observed a few times. The V call is TRBV7-3, the J call TRBJ1-1; TRBD1 agrees at 8 bases. The CDR3 extends over 17 amino acids. Germline values: CDR1 SGHTA, CDR2 FQGTGA. Trimming removed 2 bases from V and 3 bases from J; junction bases left unmatched: 11. This chain's CDR3 is CASSLGSGGGRDTEAFF. The CDR3 nucleotides are TGTGCCAGCAGCTTAGGTTCAGGGGGCGGTAGGGACACTGAAGCTTTCTTT.

This clonotype appeared many times. This sequence joins TRBV18 and TRBJ2-7; TRBD2 matches 7 bases. V lost 1 base, J lost 5 bases, and 5 bases stayed unmatched. Germline CDR1 is KGHSH and CDR2 is LQKENI. The CDR3 runs to 14 residues. For the CDR3, the DNA is TGTGCCAGCTCACCACGGGAGGGCTTCAACGAGCAGTACTTC. It yields the protein CASSPREGFNEQYF. The full variable domain, with the rest looked up from reference TRBV18 and TRBJ2-7, is NAGVMQNPRHLVRRRGQEARLRCSPMKGHSHVYWYRQLPEEGLKFMVYLQKENIIDESGMPKERFSAEFPKEGPSILRIQQVVRGDSAAYFCASSPREGFNEQYFGPGTRLTVT.

This clonotype has a count of ten or more. CDR3 loop: CASRGIRSAEAFF. The DNA for the CDR3 is TGTGCCAGCAGGGGGATCCGGAGCGCTGAAGCTTTCTTT. The chain has TRBV6-2 or TRBV6-3 and TRBJ1-1, with D uncertain. The CDR3 has 13 amino acids. Germline V gene data show CDR1 as MNHEY and CDR2 as SVGEGT. V was shortened by 6 bases and J by 6 bases, with 14 bases between the two germline ends.

The chain couples TRBV28 to TRBJ1-5; D may be TRBD1 (5 bases). V shed 5 bases and J shed 6 bases, with 14 bases lying between them. Germline CDR1 and CDR2: MDHEN and SYDVKM. The CDR3 runs 14 residues. CDR3: CASSERGRTQPQHF. CDR3 bases: TGTGCCAGCAGTGAAAGGGGTAGGACTCAGCCCCAGCATTTT.

Only a few counts were recorded for this clonotype. The genes are TRBV20-1 and TRBJ1-6; D is undetermined. This CDR3 is built from 14 residues. The V gene's germline CDR1 is DFQATT and CDR2 SNEGSKA (reference sequence). The CDR3 bases are TGCAGCCCAGACCCCGGGGTTTCGGATTCACCCCTCCACTTT. It encodes CSPDPGVSDSPLHF.

This clonotype was detected many times. The gene calls are TRBV12-3 or TRBV12-4 and TRBJ2-2, with D unresolved. The V and J ends lost 3 bases and 4 bases respectively, with 15 bases between them. The CDR3 runs 16 residues. The CDR3 coding sequence is TGTGCCAGCAGTTTTGTCATCCCCCGTGGCACCGGGGAGCTGTTTTTT. It codes for CASSFVIPRGTGELFF.